This is a list of T cell receptor beta chains from one sample in a study of CD8+ T cells in alopecia areata. Sequenced by immunoSEQ multiplex PCR; TCRdb stores in-frame clones only, minus some. The sample lists 150,000 to 200,000 clones, 64% occurring once. The sample in question was CD4+ T cells sorted from blood, obtained between weeks 47 and 50, from a patient treated with tofacitinib. Every receptor here comes from a human donor with alopecia areata. Each CDR3 is given with its conserved first and last residue. A D gene is named only where the DNA matches it firmly. Rows may omit the clone size; those that give it use once, few, many or a size class.

CDR3 DNA: TGTGCCAGCAGTGAAAATTTGGTTACAGGCAGTGGGACTGAAGCTTTCTTT
CDR3 protein: CASSENLVTGSGTEAFF
V gene: TRBV6-1
clone size: few
D gene: .
J gene: TRBJ1-1

CDR3 DNA: TGTGCCAGCTCACCACGTCAAGGGGCCATAGAGACCCAGTACTTC
CDR3 protein: CASSPRQGAIETQYF
V gene: TRBV18
clone size: .
D gene: .
J gene: TRBJ2-5

CDR3 DNA: TGTGCCAGCAAACTACGAAGCTCCTACGAGCAGTACTTC
CDR3 protein: CASKLRSSYEQYF
V gene: TRBV7-2
clone size: few
D gene: .
J gene: TRBJ2-7

CDR3 DNA: TGTGCCAGCAGCTATGGGGGGGGCGGAGGAGAGACCCAGTACTTC
CDR3 protein: CASSYGGGGGETQYF
V gene: TRBV11-3
clone size: few
D gene: .
J gene: TRBJ2-5

CDR3 DNA: TGTGCCTGGAGTACCGGGGACTCTGGGGCCAACGTCCTGACTTTC
CDR3 protein: CAWSTGDSGANVLTF
V gene: TRBV30
clone size: .
D gene: .
J gene: TRBJ2-6

CDR3 DNA: TGTGCCAGCAGCCCCGGCGGAAAAGCTTTCTTT
CDR3 protein: CASSPGGKAFF
V gene: TRBV14
clone size: .
D gene: .
J gene: TRBJ1-1

CDR3 DNA: TGTGCCAGCGGTGCGGGGGGCGGTACGCAGTATTTT
CDR3 protein: CASGAGGGTQYF
V gene: TRBV6-1
clone size: .
D gene: TRBD2
J gene: TRBJ2-3

CDR3 DNA: TGTGCCTGGTCCAAAGGGAGGGAGGCTCAGCCCCAGCATTTT
CDR3 protein: CAWSKGREAQPQHF
V gene: TRBV30
clone size: few
D gene: .
J gene: TRBJ1-5

CDR3 DNA: TGCGCCAGCAGCTTGCAAGGGGCATCCGGGGAGCTGTTTTTT
CDR3 protein: CASSLQGASGELFF
V gene: TRBV5-1
clone size: .
D gene: .
J gene: TRBJ2-2

CDR3 DNA: TGTGCCAGCAGTTCCCGGGACATGCGGGGCTACACCTTC
CDR3 protein: CASSSRDMRGYTF
V gene: TRBV27
clone size: .
D gene: .
J gene: TRBJ1-2

CDR3 DNA: TGCGCCAGCAGCTGGCCGAGCACAGATACGCAGTATTTT
CDR3 protein: CASSWPSTDTQYF
V gene: TRBV5-1
clone size: .
D gene: .
J gene: TRBJ2-3

CDR3 DNA: TGTGCCAGCAGTGGACAGGGTACCAGCTATGGCTACACCTTC
CDR3 protein: CASSGQGTSYGYTF
V gene: TRBV27
clone size: .
D gene: TRBD1
J gene: TRBJ1-2

CDR3 DNA: TGTGCCAGCAGCTCCCCCCCTGTGAATACGCAGTATTTT
CDR3 protein: CASSSPPVNTQYF
V gene: TRBV11-1
clone size: few
D gene: .
J gene: TRBJ2-3

CDR3 DNA: TGTGCCAGCAGCATAGACAATTATGAGCAGTTCTTC
CDR3 protein: CASSIDNYEQFF
V gene: TRBV7-2
clone size: .
D gene: .
J gene: TRBJ2-1

CDR3 DNA: TGTGCCAGCAGCGTAGAAGGGGATACGCAGTATTTT
CDR3 protein: CASSVEGDTQYF
V gene: TRBV9
clone size: many
D gene: .
J gene: TRBJ2-3

CDR3 DNA: TGTGCCAGCAGTGAATCGGCCTACTCCTACGAGCAGTACTTC
CDR3 protein: CASSESAYSYEQYF
V gene: TRBV25-1
clone size: .
D gene: .
J gene: TRBJ2-7

CDR3 DNA: TGCAGCGTTGAGGGGGGCTTAACCCACGAGCAGTACTTC
CDR3 protein: CSVEGGLTHEQYF
V gene: TRBV29-1
clone size: .
D gene: .
J gene: TRBJ2-7

CDR3 DNA: TGTGCCATCAGTGAGTCACCGGGACTTAATTCACCCCTCCACTTT
CDR3 protein: CAISESPGLNSPLHF
V gene: TRBV10-3
clone size: .
D gene: .
J gene: TRBJ1-6

CDR3 DNA: TGTGCCAGCAGCACAGGGGGAATAGGCTATGGCTACACCTTC
CDR3 protein: CASSTGGIGYGYTF
V gene: TRBV2
clone size: .
D gene: TRBD1
J gene: TRBJ1-2

CDR3 DNA: TGCAGCGTTGCGGGGGGGACAGGCAACTATGGCTACACCTTC
CDR3 protein: CSVAGGTGNYGYTF
V gene: TRBV29-1
clone size: .
D gene: TRBD1
J gene: TRBJ1-2

CDR3 DNA: TGTGCCAGCAGTTCCAGCCACTACGAGCAGTACTTC
CDR3 protein: CASSSSHYEQYF
V gene: TRBV28
clone size: few
D gene: .
J gene: TRBJ2-7

CDR3 DNA: TGTGCCACCAGCAGAGCGGGACTAGCGGGGGCACAAACCTACAATGAGCAGTTCTTC
CDR3 protein: CATSRAGLAGAQTYNEQFF
V gene: TRBV15
clone size: .
D gene: TRBD2
J gene: TRBJ2-1

CDR3 DNA: TGTGCCACTCGCTTCACTAGCGGGGTCTACGAGCAGTACTTC
CDR3 protein: CATRFTSGVYEQYF
V gene: TRBV2
clone size: .
D gene: TRBD2
J gene: TRBJ2-7

CDR3 DNA: TGTGCCAGCAGCTTAGTTGGACTAGCGGGGGAGACCCAGTACTTC
CDR3 protein: CASSLVGLAGETQYF
V gene: TRBV7-2
clone size: .
D gene: TRBD2
J gene: TRBJ2-5

CDR3 DNA: TGCGCCAGCAGCTTAGAGTTGACAGTGAACACTGAAGCTTTCTTT
CDR3 protein: CASSLELTVNTEAFF
V gene: TRBV5-1
clone size: .
D gene: .
J gene: TRBJ1-1

CDR3 DNA: TGTGCCAGCAGCCCCACACAGGGTCGCACTGAAGCTTTCTTT
CDR3 protein: CASSPTQGRTEAFF
V gene: TRBV13
clone size: .
D gene: .
J gene: TRBJ1-1

CDR3 DNA: TGTGCCAGCAGCTTGGATGGGGGCCCGCGGACCGGGGAGCTGTTTTTT
CDR3 protein: CASSLDGGPRTGELFF
V gene: TRBV5-6
clone size: many
D gene: .
J gene: TRBJ2-2

CDR3 DNA: TGTGCCAGCAGCTTACTTCCGTCTCTAGCGGGAATCTCCTACGAGCAGTACTTC
CDR3 protein: CASSLLPSLAGISYEQYF
V gene: TRBV7-9
clone size: .
D gene: TRBD2
J gene: TRBJ2-7

CDR3 DNA: TGTGCCAGCAGGGCTGGGCCCCAAGCCGACCAGTACTTC
CDR3 protein: CASRAGPQADQYF
V gene: TRBV2
clone size: .
D gene: .
J gene: TRBJ2-5

CDR3 DNA: TGTGCCAGCAGCTTAGGCCCGGCAGGGAACAGGCAGCCCCAGCATTTT
CDR3 protein: CASSLGPAGNRQPQHF
V gene: TRBV13
clone size: .
D gene: .
J gene: TRBJ1-5

CDR3 DNA: TGCAGCGTTGTAGGGCAGGGGGCCTACAATGAGCAGTTCTTC
CDR3 protein: CSVVGQGAYNEQFF
V gene: TRBV29-1
clone size: .
D gene: TRBD1
J gene: TRBJ2-1

CDR3 DNA: TGCGCCAGCAGCCAAGAAGGGGGTAGCAGGTTCACAGATACGCAGTATTTT
CDR3 protein: CASSQEGGSRFTDTQYF
V gene: TRBV4-3
clone size: .
D gene: .
J gene: TRBJ2-3

CDR3 DNA: TGTGCCAGTATACGGGCGCAGCCATACGAGCAGTACTTC
CDR3 protein: CASIRAQPYEQYF
V gene: TRBV28
clone size: .
D gene: .
J gene: TRBJ2-7

CDR3 DNA: TGTGCCAGCAGCCAGGGACAGCTCCATTCACCCCTCCACTTT
CDR3 protein: CASSQGQLHSPLHF
V gene: TRBV7-9
clone size: .
D gene: TRBD1
J gene: TRBJ1-6

CDR3 DNA: TGCAGCGTTGGCGGTCAAGAAAACATTCAGTACTTC
CDR3 protein: CSVGGQENIQYF
V gene: TRBV29-1
clone size: .
D gene: .
J gene: TRBJ2-4

CDR3 DNA: TGTGCCACCAGCAGAGATCTGGCAGGGGGCGCGAATCAGCCCCAGCATTTT
CDR3 protein: CATSRDLAGGANQPQHF
V gene: TRBV15
clone size: .
D gene: TRBD1
J gene: TRBJ1-5

CDR3 DNA: TGTGCCAGCAGTGAACGGGGGCTGAACACTGAAGCTTTCTTT
CDR3 protein: CASSERGLNTEAFF
V gene: TRBV6-1
clone size: once
D gene: .
J gene: TRBJ1-1

CDR3 DNA: TGTGCCAGCAGCTTAGATCAAAGGGTCGGGGAGCTGTTTTTT
CDR3 protein: CASSLDQRVGELFF
V gene: TRBV11-2
clone size: many
D gene: .
J gene: TRBJ2-2

CDR3 DNA: TGCGCCAGCAGCTTATCCGGGAGGCAAGAGACCCAGTACTTC
CDR3 protein: CASSLSGRQETQYF
V gene: TRBV5-1
clone size: .
D gene: TRBD2
J gene: TRBJ2-5

CDR3 DNA: TGTGCCAGCAGCTTAGGTTCACCCCTCCACTTT
CDR3 protein: CASSLGSPLHF
V gene: TRBV7-2
clone size: .
D gene: .
J gene: TRBJ1-6

CDR3 DNA: TGTGCCAGCAGCTTACAGGGGGCCGGGTTGAATGAGCAGTTCTTC
CDR3 protein: CASSLQGAGLNEQFF
V gene: TRBV7-6
clone size: .
D gene: TRBD1
J gene: TRBJ2-1

CDR3 DNA: TGCAGCGTTGCAGCGTCGAATGGAGACTATGGCTACACCTTC
CDR3 protein: CSVAASNGDYGYTF
V gene: TRBV29-1
clone size: few
D gene: .
J gene: TRBJ1-2

CDR3 DNA: TGTGCCAGCAGTGATCGTGGGGGCCTCACCTACGAGCAGTACTTC
CDR3 protein: CASSDRGGLTYEQYF
V gene: TRBV2
clone size: .
D gene: .
J gene: TRBJ2-7

CDR3 DNA: TGTGCCAGCAGTGAACCCGTCTCTGGGGCCAACGTCCTGACTTTC
CDR3 protein: CASSEPVSGANVLTF
V gene: TRBV2
clone size: .
D gene: .
J gene: TRBJ2-6

CDR3 DNA: TGCGCCAGCAGCCCACCGACAGGGTCGAACACTGAAGCTTTCTTT
CDR3 protein: CASSPPTGSNTEAFF
V gene: TRBV5-1
clone size: .
D gene: TRBD1
J gene: TRBJ1-1

CDR3 DNA: TGTGCCAGCAGTTGGGGGCGCGAGCAGTACTTC
CDR3 protein: CASSWGREQYF
V gene: TRBV28
clone size: .
D gene: .
J gene: TRBJ2-7

CDR3 DNA: TGTGCCTGGAGTATGGGGAGCACAGATACGCAGTATTTT
CDR3 protein: CAWSMGSTDTQYF
V gene: TRBV30
clone size: .
D gene: .
J gene: TRBJ2-3

CDR3 DNA: TGTGCCAGCAGCTGGGACAGGGTCAGTTCACCCCTCCACTTT
CDR3 protein: CASSWDRVSSPLHF
V gene: TRBV7-9
clone size: .
D gene: TRBD1
J gene: TRBJ1-6

CDR3 DNA: TGTGCCAGCAGTTCTCCCGCCTCCTACGAGCAGTACTTC
CDR3 protein: CASSSPASYEQYF
V gene: TRBV6-6
clone size: few
D gene: .
J gene: TRBJ2-7

CDR3 DNA: TGCGCCAGCAGCCAAGAACGGAGAGGAGGTGAGCAGTTCTTC
CDR3 protein: CASSQERRGGEQFF
V gene: TRBV4-1
clone size: .
D gene: .
J gene: TRBJ2-1